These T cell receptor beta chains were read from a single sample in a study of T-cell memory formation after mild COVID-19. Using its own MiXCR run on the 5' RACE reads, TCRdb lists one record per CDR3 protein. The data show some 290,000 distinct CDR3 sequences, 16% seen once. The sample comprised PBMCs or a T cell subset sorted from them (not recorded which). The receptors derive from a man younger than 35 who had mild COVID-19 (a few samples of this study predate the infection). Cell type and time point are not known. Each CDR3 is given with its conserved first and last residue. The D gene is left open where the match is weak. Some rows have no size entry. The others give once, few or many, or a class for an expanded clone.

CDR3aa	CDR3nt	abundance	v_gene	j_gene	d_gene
CSASDVRTSGGRLTDTQYF	TGCAGTGCTTCAGACGTCCGGACTAGCGGGGGGCGACTCACAGATACGCAGTATTTT	-	TRBV20-1	TRBJ2-3	TRBD2
CASSLEQGRGLWTKNIQYF	TGTGCCAGCAGCTTAGAGCAGGGCAGGGGTTTGTGGACCAAAAACATTCAGTACTTC	-	TRBV7-8	TRBJ2-4	-
CASSFGTGGNEQFF	TGTGCCAGCAGCTTTGGAACGGGCGGGAATGAGCAGTTCTTC	few	TRBV7-6	TRBJ2-1	-
CASGPEETQYF	TGTGCCAGCGGTCCAGAAGAGACCCAGTACTTC	few	TRBV2	TRBJ2-5	-
CASSSYRVSSNYGYTF	TGTGCCAGCAGCTCTTACAGGGTCTCAAGCAACTATGGCTACACCTTC	-	TRBV28	TRBJ1-2	-
CASSQGGRGPIATNEKLFF	TGCGCCAGCAGCCAAGGAGGACGAGGCCCAATCGCAACTAATGAAAAACTGTTTTTT	-	TRBV4-1	TRBJ1-4	-
CASSRSDRGEQYF	TGCGCCAGCAGCCGGAGTGACAGAGGCGAGCAGTACTTC	-	TRBV5-1	TRBJ2-7	-
CASSSPTDSNEQFF	TGTGCCAGCAGCTCCCCGACAGACTCCAATGAGCAGTTCTTC	few	TRBV7-3	TRBJ2-1	-
CATGRRGTSGANVLTF	TGTGCCACCGGCAGGAGAGGGACCTCTGGGGCCAACGTCCTGACTTTC	few	TRBV24-1	TRBJ2-6	-
CASIEYPRSYNEQFF	TGTGCCAGTATCGAATACCCGCGCTCCTACAATGAGCAGTTCTTC	few	TRBV6-1	TRBJ2-1	-
CASSLDGGNIQYF	TGTGCCAGCAGCTTGGACGGTGGAAACATTCAGTACTTC	few	TRBV5-5	TRBJ2-4	-
CASTTEREQFF	TGTGCCAGCACTACGGAGCGTGAGCAGTTCTTC	few	TRBV2	TRBJ2-1	-
CASSQESFSGANVLTF	TGCGCCAGCAGCCAAGAAAGTTTCTCTGGGGCCAACGTCCTGACTTTC	few	TRBV4-3	TRBJ2-6	-
CASSHGGSGANVLTF	TGTGCCAGCAGCCATGGGGGTTCTGGGGCCAACGTCCTGACTTTC	few	TRBV6-2/TRBV6-3	TRBJ2-6	-
CASSELAGIPDTQYF	TGTGCCAGCAGCGAGCTAGCGGGGATCCCAGATACGCAGTATTTT	-	TRBV5-5	TRBJ2-3	TRBD2
CASSQGESDTQYF	TGTGCCAGCAGCCAAGGGGAGTCGGATACGCAGTATTTT	-	TRBV14	TRBJ2-3	-